Listed below are T cell receptor beta chains from one sample, sequenced in a study of OX40 agonist ivuxolimab in advanced cancers. Sequenced by immunoSEQ multiplex PCR; TCRdb stores in-frame clones only, minus some. The sample lists about 85,000 clones; roughly 84% were seen once. The sequenced sample was CD4+ or CD8+ T cells sorted from blood, obtained in a trial of the OX40 agonist ivuxolimab. The source is an adult with an advanced solid tumor such as melanoma, head and neck, liver or kidney cancer. The CDR3 runs from the conserved cysteine through the conserved F or W. A D gene is named only where the DNA matches it firmly. Only part of the rows carry a size: once, few, many, or a class if the clone is expanded.

clone_size,d_call,j_call,v_call,cdr3_nt,cdr3_aa
NA,NA,TRBJ2-3,TRBV9,TGTGCCAGCAGCGTAGGCCCAGATACGCAGTATTTT,CASSVGPDTQYF
NA,NA,TRBJ1-3,TRBV6-6,TGTGCCAGCAGTTACAGCAGGGACTCTGGAAACACCATATATTTT,CASSYSRDSGNTIYF
NA,NA,TRBJ1-2,TRBV6-5,TGTGCCAGCAGTTACTCGCCGACAGGTTCCTATGGCTACACCTTC,CASSYSPTGSYGYTF
NA,NA,TRBJ1-2,TRBV28,TGTGCCAGCAGTTCTCACGACGGGAACTATGGCTACACCTTC,CASSSHDGNYGYTF
NA,TRBD1,TRBJ1-4,TRBV18,TGTGCCAGCTCACCTAGGACAGGGGAAATTGGAAAACTGTTTTTT,CASSPRTGEIGKLFF
NA,TRBD2,TRBJ2-1,TRBV5-1,TGCGCCAGCATAGCGGGAGGGCCGCCGCAAGGTGAGCAGTTCTTC,CASIAGGPPQGEQFF
NA,NA,TRBJ2-7,TRBV7-8,TGTGCCAGCAGCTTAGAAATAAACAAGGTCTTC,CASSLEINKVF
NA,TRBD1,TRBJ2-7,TRBV7-6,TGTGCCAGCAGCTCCAGACCGGGACAGGGGGCCCAATTCTACGAGCAGTACTTC,CASSSRPGQGAQFYEQYF
NA,TRBD1,TRBJ2-1,TRBV2,TGTGCCAGCAATGACAGGGGGCCTACTAATGAGCAGTTCTTC,CASNDRGPTNEQFF
NA,NA,TRBJ2-1,TRBV18,TGTGCCAGCTCACCAAGGGGGGTTTCCTACAATGAGCAGTTCTTC,CASSPRGVSYNEQFF
once,NA,TRBJ1-6,TRBV28,TGTGCCAGCAGTTTGAGTATGACCGGGACAAATGATTCACCCCTCCACTTT,CASSLSMTGTNDSPLHF
once,NA,TRBJ2-5,TRBV20-1,TGCAGTGCTGTCAACTGGGAGACCCAGTACTTC,CSAVNWETQYF
NA,NA,TRBJ2-2,TRBV11-2,TGTGCCAGCAGCTACCGACCGTTGAACACCGGGGAGCTGTTTTTT,CASSYRPLNTGELFF
NA,NA,TRBJ1-2,TRBV28,TGTGCCAGCAGTTCGCCGGGAAATCTCCCCACGAGCTATGGCTACACCTTC,CASSSPGNLPTSYGYTF
NA,NA,TRBJ2-3,TRBV7-9,TGTGCCAGCAGTCCTACGCGGAGCACGCAGTATTTT,CASSPTRSTQYF
NA,NA,TRBJ2-2,TRBV10-3,TGTGCCATCAGTGAGCGGGACCTAGGCGGGGAGCTGTTTTTT,CAISERDLGGELFF
NA,TRBD2,TRBJ2-3,TRBV9,TGTGCCAGCAGCAGACAAGCGGGAGGGCATAAAGATACGCAGTATTTT,CASSRQAGGHKDTQYF
once,NA,TRBJ1-1,TRBV9,TGTGCCAGCAGCCCCCGGATCCTGAACACTGAAGCTTTCTTT,CASSPRILNTEAFF
NA,TRBD1,TRBJ1-5,TRBV14,TGTGCCAGCAGCCACTGTACGGGACAGAAAACCTATAGCAATCAGCCCCAGCATTTT,CASSHCTGQKTYSNQPQHF
NA,NA,TRBJ1-2,TRBV7-9,TGTGCCAGCAGCCTAATCCAGGGTGGTGGCTACACCTTC,CASSLIQGGGYTF
NA,TRBD1,TRBJ1-4,TRBV4-1,TGCGCCAGCAGCCAAGAACAGGGGTGGGAAAAACTGTTTTTT,CASSQEQGWEKLFF
NA,NA,TRBJ1-1,TRBV11-3,TGTGCCAGCAGGGAAGGGACCGCTGCGAACACTGAAGCTTTCTTT,CASREGTAANTEAFF
NA,NA,TRBJ2-3,TRBV7-8,TGTGCCAGCAGCTTTCTACGGTCCCTGAAAGGCCCAGATACGCAGTATTTT,CASSFLRSLKGPDTQYF
NA,NA,TRBJ2-7,TRBV28,TGTGCCAGCAGTTTAGCGGGCGGGATCGGCGAGCAGTACTTC,CASSLAGGIGEQYF
once,TRBD1,TRBJ1-1,TRBV29-1,TGCAGCGCTCAACCGACAGGGGGGGGTAACACTGAAGCTTTCTTT,CSAQPTGGGNTEAFF
NA,NA,TRBJ2-1,TRBV5-6,TGTGCCAGCAGCAGAGAGACAGAGCAGTTCTTC,CASSRETEQFF
NA,NA,TRBJ1-1,TRBV5-1,TGCGCCAGCAGCTTGCAGGAGAACACTGAAGCTTTCTTT,CASSLQENTEAFF
NA,NA,TRBJ1-1,TRBV18,TGTGCCAGCTCACCACCTCAGGGGACGAACACTGAAGCTTTCTTT,CASSPPQGTNTEAFF